The clone carrying this T cell receptor beta chain was detected many times. The antigen is undetermined. The data were taken from a study of T cell repertoires in cytomegalovirus infection. Study information: Indicated by public TCR beta signatures were CMV infection and matching HLA type. Study-level findings and limits: The study identified carriers of CMV plus the relevant HLA from cumulative public TCR beta family frequency. The ex vivo response was dominated by HLA-C-restricted CMV-specific TCR beta clonotypes.

TCRdb passed the reads through MiXCR, listing each CDR3 protein once. The sample holds roughly 250,000 distinct CDR3 sequences, about 12% seen once. V lost 8 bases and J 5 bases, leaving 9 bases between the germline ends. Germline CDR1 LGHNA, CDR2 YSLEER. CDR3 length equals 11 residues. The receptor was derived from a human donor in good health (CMV status not recorded). Some clones in this sample may be carry-over from other donors' samples. Sequencing was performed on PBMCs. The rearrangement uses TRBV4-3 and TRBJ2-5; D call uncertain. CDR3: CASGFGETQYF. Written as DNA, the CDR3 is TGCGCCAGCGGTTTCGGGGAGACCCAGTACTTC.